The rows below give T cell receptor beta chains drawn from one sample of a study of a mutant IDH1 vaccine in newly diagnosed glioma. Clones were read by immunoSEQ multiplex PCR, and TCRdb kept only the in-frame ones, dropping some. The table has 70,000 to 100,000 clones, almost 85% seen once; the top ten hold 5.3%. The sequencing used PBMCs, collected from a glioma patient treated with radiotherapy, temozolomide or both. The receptor source for this set is a man aged 40-49 years with glioma. Some clones in this sample may be carry-over from other donors' samples. Both conserved end residues are part of each CDR3. D genes are given only for firm matches. Not every row has a clone size; where given, it reads once, few, many or a size class.

TRBD2,many,14,TRBV5-4,TRBJ2-7,TGTGCCAGCAGCACCGGACTAGCGGGGGACGAGCAGTACTTC,CASSTGLAGDEQYF
TRBD1,-,15,TRBV6-5,TRBJ1-1,TGTGCCAGCAGTTACTCAACAGGGGGGGTTACTGAAGCTTTCTTT,CASSYSTGGVTEAFF
-,-,15,TRBV6-1,TRBJ1-2,TGTGCCAGCAGTGTGCCAGGAGGGAATCGGCGCGGCTACACCTTC,CASSVPGGNRRGYTF
TRBD1,-,14,TRBV10-2,TRBJ2-2,TGCGCCAGCAGTCTTTCAGGGGGTGGCGGGGAGCTGTTTTTT,CASSLSGGGGELFF
TRBD1,-,15,TRBV27,TRBJ1-5,TGTGCCAGCAGAGCAGGGGGGGGTGGCAATCAGCCCCAGCATTTT,CASRAGGGGNQPQHF
TRBD1,medium-sized,13,TRBV7-6,TRBJ2-1,TGTGCCAGCAGCACGTCTCAGGGGGCTGAGCAGTTCTTC,CASSTSQGAEQFF
TRBD1,-,16,TRBV5-4,TRBJ2-7,TGTGCCAGCAGCCCCGATCAGGGGGCCTACTCCTACGAGCAGTACTTC,CASSPDQGAYSYEQYF
-,-,13,TRBV27,TRBJ2-2,TGTGCCAGCAGTTTGGCTGGAACCGGGGAGCTGTTTTTT,CASSLAGTGELFF
-,-,12,TRBV2,TRBJ1-2,TGTGCCAGCAGTGGACAGAGTCAGGTCTACACCTTC,CASSGQSQVYTF
-,-,15,TRBV18,TRBJ1-5,TGTGCCAGCTCACGTGAGGGATATAGCAATCAGCCCCAGCATTTT,CASSREGYSNQPQHF
-,-,17,TRBV12-2,TRBJ1-1,TGTGCAAGTCGCTCAATCGGACCGGGACCGTTGAACACTGAAGCTTTCTTT,CASRSIGPGPLNTEAFF
TRBD1,-,15,TRBV2,TRBJ1-2,TGTGCCAGCAGCCAGGGGGCTTTCCGGACCAATGGCTACACCTTC,CASSQGAFRTNGYTF
TRBD2,-,14,TRBV13,TRBJ2-1,TGTGCCAGCGGCCGGGGACTAGCGGGCAATGAGCAGTTCTTC,CASGRGLAGNEQFF
TRBD2,-,17,TRBV7-9,TRBJ2-5,TGTGCCAGCAGCACGCGACTAGCGGGGGGGCAGGTAGAGACCCAGTACTTC,CASSTRLAGGQVETQYF
TRBD2,few,14,TRBV4-1,TRBJ2-7,TGCGCCAGCAGCGCGGGACTAGCGGGGGTCGAGCAGTACTTC,CASSAGLAGVEQYF
-,few,14,TRBV29-1,TRBJ1-6,TGCAGCGTTTCGGAGAGCTCCTATAATTCACCCCTCCACTTT,CSVSESSYNSPLHF
-,-,15,TRBV5-1,TRBJ1-1,TGCGCCAGCAGCTCTACAGGGAGGGGGAGCACTGAAGCTTTCTTT,CASSSTGRGSTEAFF
TRBD2,-,20,TRBV6-1,TRBJ2-4,TGTGCCAGCAGTCAAGGGACTAGCGGGGGCCTCTATGCAGCCAAAAACATTCAGTACTTC,CASSQGTSGGLYAAKNIQYF
-,-,17,TRBV19,TRBJ2-7,TGTGCCAGTAGTAGGGGGGTCACGGACGGTGGTAACTACGAGCAGTACTTC,CASSRGVTDGGNYEQYF
TRBD2,-,13,TRBV2,TRBJ2-7,TGTGCCAGCAATCAGGGAGGGTCCTACGAGCAGTACTTC,CASNQGGSYEQYF
TRBD1,-,16,TRBV6-1,TRBJ2-7,TGTGCCAGCAGTGAACCAGGGGGCGGAAGCTCCTACGAGCAGTACTTC,CASSEPGGGSSYEQYF
-,-,14,TRBV5-1,TRBJ1-2,TGCGCCAGCAGCTTGAACACCGGGAGGGAGAGCTACACCTTC,CASSLNTGRESYTF
-,once,14,TRBV5-1,TRBJ2-3,TGCGCCAGCAGCCGGGACCAGAGCACAGATACGCAGTATTTT,CASSRDQSTDTQYF
TRBD2,-,16,TRBV11-2,TRBJ2-2,TGTGCCAGCAGCCCTAGCGGGGGTATTTTGTCCGGGGAGCTGTTTTTT,CASSPSGGILSGELFF
-,-,12,TRBV7-9,TRBJ1-1,TGTGCCAGCAGCCCGGGGACCAACGAAGCTTTCTTT,CASSPGTNEAFF
TRBD2,-,17,TRBV4-2,TRBJ2-1,TGTGCCAGCAGCCAAGGGGCTAGCGGGGGGGCCCGCAATGAGCAGTTCTTC,CASSQGASGGARNEQFF
TRBD1,-,15,TRBV4-1,TRBJ2-2,TGCGCCAGCAGCCATCTTCAGACAGGGGCCGGGGAGCTGTTTTTT,CASSHLQTGAGELFF
-,-,9,TRBV27,TRBJ2-7,TGTGCCAGCAAGGACGAGCAGTACTTC,CASKDEQYF
TRBD1,-,16,TRBV4-1,TRBJ1-3,TGCGCCAGCAGCCACTTTGACAGGGGATCCGGAAACACCATATATTTT,CASSHFDRGSGNTIYF
TRBD1,-,15,TRBV6-1,TRBJ1-2,TGTGCCAGCAGTGACCAGGCAGGGGGGCCCTATGGCTACACCTTC,CASSDQAGGPYGYTF
-,-,15,TRBV7-2,TRBJ2-1,TGTGCCAGCAGCTTCTGGGGGGCCTCGGGGAATGAGCAGTTCTTC,CASSFWGASGNEQFF
TRBD2,few,14,TRBV2,TRBJ2-7,TGTGCCAGCACCTACGGGGGGACCTACTACGAGCAGTACTTC,CASTYGGTYYEQYF
TRBD1,-,14,TRBV5-1,TRBJ1-1,TGCGCCAGCAGCTTCAAGGGGGCGCCGGGTGAAGCTTTCTTT,CASSFKGAPGEAFF
TRBD1,-,16,TRBV4-2,TRBJ2-7,TGTGCCAGCAGCCCCTTTGACAGGGTGGTGGTCTACGAGCAGTACTTC,CASSPFDRVVVYEQYF
-,-,14,TRBV7-7,TRBJ2-5,TGTGCCAGCAGCTTCACCGGGTCGGTTGAGACCCAGTACTTC,CASSFTGSVETQYF
-,-,14,TRBV27,TRBJ1-1,TGTGCCAGCAGTTTGGGGTGGGGGACCACTGAAGCTTTCTTT,CASSLGWGTTEAFF
-,-,15,TRBV25-1,TRBJ2-3,TGTGCCAGCAGTGAATTGGGCGGGACCACAGATACGCAGTATTTT,CASSELGGTTDTQYF
-,-,12,TRBV29-1,TRBJ2-7,TGCAGCGTAGAGCTCCGGGACTACGAGCAGTACTTC,CSVELRDYEQYF
-,few,13,TRBV10-1,TRBJ2-7,TGCGCCAGCAGTCCGAGGGGAGCCTACGAGCAGTACTTC,CASSPRGAYEQYF
-,-,13,TRBV2,TRBJ1-2,TGTGCCAGCACGGGGGGGAATAACTATGGCTACACCTTC,CASTGGNNYGYTF
-,-,14,TRBV7-8,TRBJ2-7,TGTGCCAGCAGCGCCCCCAGGGGATCCTACGAGCAGTACTTC,CASSAPRGSYEQYF
-,-,15,TRBV18,TRBJ2-1,TGTGCCAGCTCACAGGCGGCCTACACCTACAATGAGCAGTTCTTC,CASSQAAYTYNEQFF
TRBD1,-,16,TRBV29-1,TRBJ1-3,TGCAGCGCCATCCGAACTCAGGGGGTTTCTGGAAACACCATATATTTT,CSAIRTQGVSGNTIYF
-,-,11,TRBV2,TRBJ2-7,TGTGCCAGCAACCCACCCTACGAGCAGTACTTC,CASNPPYEQYF
TRBD1,-,17,TRBV10-3,TRBJ1-1,TGTGCCATCAGTGAGGAGGGGACAGGGTCTGTTAAGACTGAAGCTTTCTTT,CAISEEGTGSVKTEAFF
TRBD2,-,14,TRBV11-2,TRBJ2-3,TGTGCCAGCAGCTACGGACTAGCGGGGGATACGCAGTATTTT,CASSYGLAGDTQYF
-,few,13,TRBV7-3,TRBJ1-3,TGTGCCAGCAGCTTAACTTCGGGAAACACCATATATTTT,CASSLTSGNTIYF
-,-,14,TRBV30,TRBJ2-5,TGTGCCTGGAGTGACCGCTGGGCCAGAGAGACCCAGTACTTC,CAWSDRWARETQYF
-,-,13,TRBV5-1,TRBJ2-5,TGCGCCAGCAGCCCCGGGGGCGAGGGGACCCAGTACTTC,CASSPGGEGTQYF
-,-,13,TRBV9,TRBJ1-2,TGTGCCAGCAGCGTAGAACCCGGCCGTGGCTACACCTTC,CASSVEPGRGYTF
-,-,13,TRBV19,TRBJ1-1,TGTGCCAGTAGTAGCTCTGAGAACACTGAAGCTTTCTTT,CASSSSENTEAFF
TRBD1,-,15,TRBV2,TRBJ1-5,TGTGCCAGCAGTGACCGGGACAGGGGCAATCAGCCCCAGCATTTT,CASSDRDRGNQPQHF
-,-,15,TRBV5-1,TRBJ2-3,TGCGCCAGCAGCTTGGACGGACGGAGGACAGATACGCAGTATTTT,CASSLDGRRTDTQYF